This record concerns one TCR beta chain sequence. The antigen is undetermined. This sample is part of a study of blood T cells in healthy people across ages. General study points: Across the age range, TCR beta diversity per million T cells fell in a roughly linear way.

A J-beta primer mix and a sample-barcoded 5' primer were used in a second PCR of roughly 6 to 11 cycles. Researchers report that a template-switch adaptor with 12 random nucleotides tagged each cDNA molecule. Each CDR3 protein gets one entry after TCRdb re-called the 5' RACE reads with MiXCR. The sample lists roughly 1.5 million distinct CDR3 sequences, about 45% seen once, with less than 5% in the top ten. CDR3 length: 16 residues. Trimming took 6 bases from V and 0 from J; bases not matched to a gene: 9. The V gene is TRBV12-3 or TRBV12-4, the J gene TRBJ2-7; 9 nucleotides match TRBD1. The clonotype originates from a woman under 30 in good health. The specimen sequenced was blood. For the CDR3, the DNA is TGTGCCAGCAGAACAGGCGGGACAGGGAGCTCCTACGAGCAGTACTTC. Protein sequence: CASRTGGTGSSYEQYF.